Sequencing of this T cell receptor beta chain was carried out in a study of breast tumors, draining lymph nodes, adjacent tissues. Study results and caveats: Tumor repertoires ranked between lymph nodes and nontumor tissue in diversity, with V and J gene preferences. Tumor T cell lymph node origin was a supported hypothesis, not proven.

TCRdb re-called the multiplex PCR reads through MiXCR, storing one row per CDR3 protein. Among approximately 130,000 distinct CDR3 sequences listed, about 20% were seen once. This clonotype occurred many times. Antigen: not known. Breast cancer patients provided tissue from their axillary draining lymph nodes. The CDR3 sequence is 14 residues long. Germline V gene data show CDR1 as MNHEY and CDR2 as SVGAGI. Trimming cost V 6 bases and J 7 bases; bases outside gene matches: 5. The chain is built from TRBV6-5 and TRBJ2-1; TRBD2 matches 11 bases. Input material: axillary lymph node tissue. The receptor was derived from a female donor with breast cancer. Some clones in this sample may be carry-over from other donors' samples. The CDR3 sequence is CASSPLAGVNEQFF. CDR3 DNA sequence: TGTGCCAGCAGCCCACTAGCGGGAGTGAATGAGCAGTTCTTC.